These 26 T cell receptor beta chains originate from one sample sequenced in a study of T cell responses to AZD1222 COVID-19 vaccine. The method was immunoSEQ multiplex PCR; TCRdb's version includes in-frame clones alone and lacks a portion of them. The table has under 150,000 clones, around 91% seen once. The specimen was peripheral blood, collected on day 0 of AZD1222 vaccination. These receptors were collected from an adult in good health.

The chain recombines TRBV6-2 or TRBV6-3 with TRBJ1-1; 9 nucleotides match TRBD1. The CDR3 spans 15 residues. V trimming: 5 bases; J trimming: 3 bases; junction bases outside the gene matches: 7. Germline V gene lookup returns CDR1 MNHEY and CDR2 SVGEGT. The CDR3 spells CASSRTGALYTEAFF. The CDR3 region has the DNA TGTGCCAGCAGTAGGACAGGGGCTTTATACACTGAAGCTTTCTTT.

The CDR3 loop is CATSRDPRTDYAFF. The CDR3 DNA reads as TGTGCCACCAGCAGAGATCCCCGGACCGATTACGCTTTCTTT. The chain joins TRBV15 to TRBJ1-1; D unresolved. Germline V gene lookup returns CDR1 LNHNV and CDR2 YYDKDF (reference sequence). This CDR3 comprises 14 residues. Trimming took off 0 bases at V and 11 bases at J, with 16 bases between the two ends.

A single count supports this clone. This chain connects TRBV27 to TRBJ2-1, with 12 bases matching TRBD2. Trimming at V came to 8 bases and at J to 4 bases, leaving 6 bases not matched to a gene. The V gene's germline CDR1 is MNHEY and CDR2 SMNVEV (reference sequence). The CDR3 sequence is 15 residues long. In DNA form, the CDR3 reads TGTGCCAGCCGCACCGGGACTAGCGGGTACAATGAGCAGTTCTTC. This gives the protein CASRTGTSGYNEQFF.

The chain couples TRBV27 to TRBJ1-2, with TRBD1 matching 8 bases. The germline V gene encodes CDR1 MNHEY and CDR2 SMNVEV (reference sequence). Germline trimming cut 5 bases from V and 2 bases from J; bases unmatched to any gene: 7. CDR3 size: 15 residues. As DNA, the CDR3 is TGTGCCAGCAGTAGCCCCGGACAGGGAAACTATGGCTACACCTTC. Residues: CASSSPGQGNYGYTF.

The chain links TRBV27 to TRBJ2-1; D unresolved. The CDR3 runs 15 residues. V was shortened by 0 bases and J by 5 bases, with 11 bases between the two germline ends. Germline assignment: CDR1 MNHEY and CDR2 SMNVEV (reference sequence). The CDR3 loop is CASSLSGPLHNEQFF. CDR3 coding DNA: TGTGCCAGCAGTTTATCAGGTCCCCTTCACAATGAGCAGTTCTTC.

The chain is built from TRBV4-3 and TRBJ2-2; 8 bases agree with TRBD2. Germline assignment: CDR1 LGHNA and CDR2 YSLEER. Unmatched junction bases numbered 13, after V lost 0 bases and J lost 7 bases. This CDR3 contains 18 residues. CDR3 protein: CASSQDWTAGGEGGELFF. In nucleotides, the CDR3 is TGCGCCAGCAGCCAAGACTGGACGGCGGGGGGAGAAGGCGGGGAGCTGTTTTTT.

The rearrangement links TRBV11-2 to TRBJ1-4; D not resolved. Deletions cut 1 base from V and 3 bases from J, with 9 bases between. CDR1 SGHAT and CDR2 FQNNGV come from the germline V gene. This CDR3 region has 15 residues. The CDR3 bases are TGTGCCAGCAGCTTAGGACTAGACGCTAATGAAAAACTGTTTTTT. Protein sequence: CASSLGLDANEKLFF.

CDR3 protein: CATSPEGTGYNEQFF. In nucleotides, the CDR3 is TGTGCCACCAGTCCTGAGGGGACGGGATACAATGAGCAGTTCTTC. V usage is TRBV15 and J usage is TRBJ2-1; either TRBD1 or TRBD2 may fit D (5 bases each). Germline CDR1 LNHNV, CDR2 YYDKDF (reference sequence). CDR3 length: 15 amino acids. Between the trimmed V and J ends, which lost 6 bases and 4 bases, there was a span of 16 bases.

This clone was found a few times. This chain joins TRBV6-1 and TRBJ2-7; D uncertain. Germline V lookup: CDR1 MNHNS, CDR2 SASEGT. The ends were cut back, 2 bases at V and 4 bases at J, with 3 bases in the middle. The CDR3 contains 11 residues. CDR3 in amino acids: CASSELYEQYF. Here the CDR3 DNA reads TGTGCCAGCAGTGAACTGTACGAGCAGTACTTC.

The rearrangement uses TRBV9 and TRBJ2-3; D might be TRBD1 or TRBD2, each matching 5 bases. Germline assignment: CDR1 SGDLS and CDR2 YYNGEE. The CDR3 is made up of 16 amino acids. V lost 1 base, J lost 0 bases, and 12 bases lay in between. The CDR3 sequence: CASSVFSRGSTDTQYF. The CDR3 DNA follows: TGTGCCAGCAGCGTATTCTCTCGGGGCAGCACAGATACGCAGTATTTT.

The V and J genes are TRBV13 and TRBJ2-1; D remains ambiguous. Germline CDR1 PRHDT, CDR2 FYEKMQ (reference sequence). The CDR3 is 12 residues long. The V gene lost 5 bases and the J gene lost 7 bases, with 9 bases spanning the gap. The DNA of the CDR3 is TGTGCCAGCAGCGTCTTTATTAATGAGCAGTTCTTC. This gives the protein CASSVFINEQFF.

The chain has TRBV6-4 and TRBJ1-1; D gene ambiguous. The V end was cut by 5 bases, the J end by 3 bases, with 19 bases between. Looked up from germline, CDR1 is MRHNA and CDR2 is SNTAGT. The CDR3 extends over 16 amino acids. This CDR3 reads CASSFSTDLRDTEAFF. DNA of the CDR3: TGTGCCAGCAGTTTTAGTACCGACTTAAGAGACACTGAAGCTTTCTTT.

Details on this clone: The sample has other DNA sequences that encode this CDR3 too. The rearrangement joins TRBV3-1 (or the pseudogene TRBV3-2) to TRBJ2-1; weak D call: TRBD2 (5 bases). CDR1 is LGHDT and CDR2 is YNNKEL in the germline V gene (reference sequence). This CDR3 region has 13 residues. V was pared by 1 base and J by 9 bases, with 10 bases between. The CDR3 bases are TGTGCCAGCAGCCAAGGGCTAGCAGGTGAGCAGTTCTTC. Translating it yields CASSQGLAGEQFF.

The rearrangement uses TRBV28 and TRBJ1-1, with 8 nucleotides matching TRBD1. This CDR3 is built from 16 residues. Losses at the gene ends were 3 bases for V and 2 bases for J; bases not matched to a gene: 8. Germline V CDR1 and CDR2: MDHEN, SYDVKM. Here the CDR3 DNA reads TGTGCCAGCAGTTTCCACAGGGGGGGCGGAAACACTGAAGCTTTCTTT. This sequence encodes CASSFHRGGGNTEAFF.

The count of this clone is one. The chain joins TRBV7-2 to TRBJ1-4, with a weak D call TRBD1 (6 bases). This CDR3 contains 15 residues. Germline loops: CDR1 SGHTA, CDR2 FQGNSA. V lost 5 bases to trimming and J lost 8 bases, with 18 bases between them. CDR3 sequence: CASSPLTGDVEKLFF. The DNA of the CDR3 is TGTGCCAGCAGCCCGCTGACAGGCGATGTAGAAAAACTGTTTTTT.

This clone was picked up a small number of times. The CDR3 here is CASSPLTGGLSDYEQYF. The CDR3 nucleotides read TGCGCCAGCAGCCCCCTCACCGGGGGTCTATCGGACTACGAGCAGTACTTC. The gene calls are TRBV4-1 and TRBJ2-7; a possible D gene is TRBD2 (6 bases). The CDR3 extends over 17 amino acids. Germline CDR1 and CDR2: MGHRA and YSYEKL. Trimming stripped 4 bases from V and 3 bases from J, with 22 bases between.

The V call is TRBV28, the J call TRBJ1-2; perhaps TRBD1 as D (5 bases). The germline V gene has CDR1 MDHEN and CDR2 SYDVKM. V lost 8 bases and J 8 bases, leaving 21 bases between the germline ends. The CDR3 is 14 amino acids. CDR3 nucleotides: TGTGCCAGCGACGTAGGGGTGGGTTCGAGAGGCTACACCTTC. The encoded protein is CASDVGVGSRGYTF.

The rearrangement joins TRBV21-1 to TRBJ1-5; the table's D call of TRBD1 was not tested on the DNA. TRBV21-1 is classified as a pseudogene. The CDR3 covers 14 residues. The chain's CDR3 is CASSKEQGDQPQHF. CDR3 DNA sequence: TGTGCCAGCAGCAAAGAACAGGGGGACCAGCCCCAGCATTTT.

The genes are TRBV27 and TRBJ1-3, with D possibly being TRBD1 (5 bases). Trimming pared 4 bases from V and 3 bases from J, leaving 13 bases between. From germline, CDR1 is MNHEY and CDR2 SMNVEV (reference sequence). The CDR3 is 15 residues long. CDR3 protein: CASSSGVQGGNTIYF. The CDR3 DNA sequence: TGTGCCAGCAGTTCGGGGGTTCAAGGTGGAAACACCATATATTTT.

J is TRBJ2-7 and V is TRBV24-1; D gene unclear. V was cut by 7 bases and J by 4 bases, with 10 bases left in between. Germline V CDR1 and CDR2: KGHDR, SFDVKD. The CDR3 is made up of 12 amino acids. The DNA for the CDR3 is TGTGCCACCAGCCAGACTGGGTACGAGCAGTACTTC. Encoded protein: CATSQTGYEQYF.

The chain uses TRBV5-1 and TRBJ2-1; TRBD2 agrees at 8 bases. Germline lookup yields CDR1 SGHRS and CDR2 YFSETQ. V shed 4 bases and J 7 bases; nucleotides not matched to a gene: 16. The CDR3 spans 17 residues. The CDR3, as DNA: TGCGCCAGCAGCAACAGTAGGCGGGAGGCCTCCGTTAATGAGCAGTTCTTC. Translation gives CASSNSRREASVNEQFF. Using reference TRBV5-1 and TRBJ2-1 for the parts outside the CDR3, the full variable domain is KAGVTQTPRYLIKTRGQQVTLSCSPISGHRSVSWYQQTPGQGLQFLFEYFSETQRNKGNFPGRFSGRQFSNSRSEMNVSTLELGDSALYLCASSNSRREASVNEQFFGPGTRLTVL.

V and J are TRBV27 and TRBJ1-4, with D possibly being TRBD1 (6 bases). The CDR3 length is 14 residues. V lost 2 bases and J lost 7, with 11 bases in between. Germline V lookup: CDR1 MNHEY, CDR2 SMNVEV (reference sequence). Here the CDR3 reads CASSLGGGGEKLFF. CDR3 DNA sequence: TGTGCCAGCAGTTTAGGGGGAGGGGGTGAAAAACTGTTTTTT. The full variable domain, in which reference TRBV27 and TRBJ1-4 provide the parts outside the CDR3, is EAQVTQNPRYLITVTGKKLTVTCSQNMNHEYMSWYRQDPGLGLRQIYYSMNVEVTDKGDVPEGYKVSRKEKRNFPLILESPSPNQTSLYFCASSLGGGGEKLFFGSGTQLSVL.

This clone was detected once. This rearrangement joins TRBV21-1 to TRBJ2-7; the table names TRBD1, a call not compared with the DNA. TRBV21-1 is a pseudogene. The CDR3 is made up of 18 amino acids. The CDR3 region has the DNA TGTGCCAGCTTGTACCGGGACAGGGATATTTTCGGGTCCTACGAGCAGTACTTC. Amino acids: CASLYRDRDIFGSYEQYF.

The chain recombines TRBV28 with TRBJ1-5; D gene ambiguous. Germline V gene sequence: CDR1 MDHEN, CDR2 SYDVKM. V was trimmed by 4 bases and J by 3 bases, leaving 16 bases between them. The CDR3 spans 16 residues. CDR3 region: CASSSPAVGFNQPQHF. The CDR3 nucleotides read TGTGCCAGCAGTTCGCCCGCGGTTGGGTTCAATCAGCCCCAGCATTTT.

The rearrangement uses TRBV15 and TRBJ1-3, with D perhaps matching TRBD1 (6 bases). The CDR3 consists of 14 residues. Trimming took 5 bases from V and 4 from J, leaving 12 bases between them. Germline CDR1 LNHNV, CDR2 YYDKDF (reference sequence). The CDR3 here is CATSEGGTGNTIYF. In nucleotides, the CDR3 is TGTGCCACCAGCGAGGGGGGAACCGGAAACACCATATATTTT.

This chain joins TRBV5-4 and TRBJ2-1; 10 nucleotides align to TRBD2. Germline CDR1 is SGHNT and CDR2 is YYREEE (reference sequence). V lost 1 base to trimming and J lost 9 bases; unmatched junction nucleotides: 4. The CDR3 runs to 14 residues. The chain's CDR3 is CASSLLAGDSEQFF. CDR3 nucleotide sequence: TGTGCCAGCAGCTTGCTAGCGGGAGATAGTGAGCAGTTCTTC. Full variable domain (outside the CDR3, taken from reference TRBV5-4 and TRBJ2-1): ETGVTQSPTHLIKTRGQQVTLRCSSQSGHNTVSWYQQALGQGPQFIFQYYREEENGRGNFPPRFSGLQFPNYSSELNVNALELDDSALYLCASSLLAGDSEQFFGPGTRLTVL.